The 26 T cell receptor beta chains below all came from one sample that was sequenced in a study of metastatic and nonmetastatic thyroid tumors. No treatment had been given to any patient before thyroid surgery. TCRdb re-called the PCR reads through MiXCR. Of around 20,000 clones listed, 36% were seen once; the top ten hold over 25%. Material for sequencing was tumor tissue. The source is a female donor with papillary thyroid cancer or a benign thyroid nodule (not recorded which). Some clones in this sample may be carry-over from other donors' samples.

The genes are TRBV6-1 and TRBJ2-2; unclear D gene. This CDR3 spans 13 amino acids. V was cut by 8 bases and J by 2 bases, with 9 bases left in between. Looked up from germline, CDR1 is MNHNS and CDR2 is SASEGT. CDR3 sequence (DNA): TGTGCCAGCGGGTCGGTAAACACCGGGGAGCTGTTTTTT. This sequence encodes CASGSVNTGELFF.

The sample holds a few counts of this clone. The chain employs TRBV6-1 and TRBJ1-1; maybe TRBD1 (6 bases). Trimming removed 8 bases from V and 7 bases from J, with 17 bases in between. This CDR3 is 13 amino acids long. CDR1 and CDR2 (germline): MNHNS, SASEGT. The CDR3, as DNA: TGTGCCAGCCAGCCCGAGGGGGGGGTTGAAGCTTTCTTT. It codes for CASQPEGGVEAFF.

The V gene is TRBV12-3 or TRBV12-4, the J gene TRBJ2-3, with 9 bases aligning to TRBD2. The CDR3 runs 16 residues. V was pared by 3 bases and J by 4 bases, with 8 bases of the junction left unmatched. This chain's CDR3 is CASSLNSGSRADTQYF. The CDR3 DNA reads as TGTGCCAGCAGTTTGAATAGCGGGAGTAGGGCAGATACGCAGTATTTT.

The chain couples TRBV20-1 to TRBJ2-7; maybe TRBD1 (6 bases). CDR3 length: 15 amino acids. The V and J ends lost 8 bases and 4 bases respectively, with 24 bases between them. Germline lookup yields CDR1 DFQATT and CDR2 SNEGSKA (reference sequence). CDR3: CSTKRKGQNPYEQYF. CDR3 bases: TGCAGTACCAAGCGGAAGGGACAAAACCCTTACGAGCAGTACTTC.

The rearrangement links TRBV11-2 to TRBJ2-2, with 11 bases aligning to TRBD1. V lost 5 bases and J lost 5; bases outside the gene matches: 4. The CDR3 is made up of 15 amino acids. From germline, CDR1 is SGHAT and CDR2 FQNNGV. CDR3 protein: CASSLGTGGTGELFF. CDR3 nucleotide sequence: TGTGCCAGCAGCCTGGGGACAGGGGGGACCGGGGAGCTGTTTTTT.

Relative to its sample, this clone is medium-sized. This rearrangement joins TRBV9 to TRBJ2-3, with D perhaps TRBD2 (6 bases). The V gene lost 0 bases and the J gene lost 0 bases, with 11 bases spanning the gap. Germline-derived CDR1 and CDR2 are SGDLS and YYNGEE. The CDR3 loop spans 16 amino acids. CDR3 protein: CASSVAGGESTDTQYF. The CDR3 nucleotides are TGTGCCAGCAGCGTAGCCGGGGGAGAAAGCACAGATACGCAGTATTTT.

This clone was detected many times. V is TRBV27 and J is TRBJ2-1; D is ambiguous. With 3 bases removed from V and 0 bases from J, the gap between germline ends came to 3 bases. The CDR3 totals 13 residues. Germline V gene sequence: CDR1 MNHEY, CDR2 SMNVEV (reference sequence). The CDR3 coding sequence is TGTGCCAGCAGTTTTAACTCCTACAATGAGCAGTTCTTC. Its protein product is CASSFNSYNEQFF.

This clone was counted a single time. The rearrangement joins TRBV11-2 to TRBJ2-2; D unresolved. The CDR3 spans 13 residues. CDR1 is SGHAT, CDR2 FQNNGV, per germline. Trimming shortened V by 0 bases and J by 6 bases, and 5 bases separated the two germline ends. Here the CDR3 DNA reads TGTGCCAGCAGCTTAGACGGGCCCGGGGAGCTGTTTTTT. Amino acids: CASSLDGPGELFF. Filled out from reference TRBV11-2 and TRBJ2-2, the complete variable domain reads EAGVAQSPRYKIIEKRQSVAFWCNPISGHATLYWYQQILGQGPKLLIQFQNNGVVDDSQLPKDRFSAERLKGVDSTLKIQPAKLEDSAVYLCASSLDGPGELFFGEGSRLTVL.

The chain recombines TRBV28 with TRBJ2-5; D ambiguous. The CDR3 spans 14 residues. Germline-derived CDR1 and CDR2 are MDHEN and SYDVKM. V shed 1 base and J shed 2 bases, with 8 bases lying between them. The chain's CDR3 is CASSLFSEQETQYF. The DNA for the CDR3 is TGTGCCAGCAGTTTATTTTCTGAACAAGAGACCCAGTACTTC.

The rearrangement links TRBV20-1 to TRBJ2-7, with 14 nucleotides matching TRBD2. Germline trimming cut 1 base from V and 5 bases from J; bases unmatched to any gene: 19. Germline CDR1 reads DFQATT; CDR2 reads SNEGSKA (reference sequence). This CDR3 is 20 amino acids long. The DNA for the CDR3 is TGCAGTGCTAGAGCTAATCCCGGGACTAGCGGGAGAAAGTTCTCGGACGAGCAGTACTTC. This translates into CSARANPGTSGRKFSDEQYF.

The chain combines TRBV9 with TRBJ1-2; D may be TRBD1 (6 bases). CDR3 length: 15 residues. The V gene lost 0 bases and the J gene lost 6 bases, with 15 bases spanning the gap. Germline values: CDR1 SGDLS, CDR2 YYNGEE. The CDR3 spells CASSVAGRGFDGYTF. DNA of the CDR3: TGTGCCAGCAGCGTAGCAGGCAGGGGATTTGATGGCTACACCTTC.

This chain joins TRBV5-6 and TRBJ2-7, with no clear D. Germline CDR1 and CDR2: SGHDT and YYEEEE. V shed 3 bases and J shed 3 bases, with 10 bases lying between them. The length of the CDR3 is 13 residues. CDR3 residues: CASSYDRYYEQYF. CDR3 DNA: TGTGCCAGCAGCTATGACCGGTACTACGAGCAGTACTTC.

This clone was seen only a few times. CDR3 DNA sequence: TGTGCCAGCAGTGGGGGACAGGAACACAATGAGCAGTTCTTC. Translation gives CASSGGQEHNEQFF. The genes are TRBV6-1 and TRBJ2-1, with 8 positions matching TRBD1. Germline values: CDR1 MNHNS, CDR2 SASEGT. The V gene end was trimmed by 4 bases and the J gene end by 5 bases; junction bases not matched to a gene: 4. This CDR3 is built from 14 residues.

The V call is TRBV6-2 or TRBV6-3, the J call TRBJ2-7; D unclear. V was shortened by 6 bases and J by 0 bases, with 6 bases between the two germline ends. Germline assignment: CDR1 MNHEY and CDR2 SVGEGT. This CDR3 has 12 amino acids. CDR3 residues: CASRSSSYEQYF. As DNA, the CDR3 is TGTGCCAGCAGATCGAGCTCCTACGAGCAGTACTTC.

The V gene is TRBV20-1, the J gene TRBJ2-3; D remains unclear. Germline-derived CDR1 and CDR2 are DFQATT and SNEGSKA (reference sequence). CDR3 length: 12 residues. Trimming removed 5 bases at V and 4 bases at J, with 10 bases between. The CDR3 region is CSASRSADTQYF. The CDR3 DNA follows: TGCAGTGCTTCCCGAAGCGCAGATACGCAGTATTTT.

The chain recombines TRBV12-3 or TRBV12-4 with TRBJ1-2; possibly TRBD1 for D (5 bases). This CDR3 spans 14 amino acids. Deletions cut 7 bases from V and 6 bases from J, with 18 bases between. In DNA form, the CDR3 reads TGTGCCAGCAACCCCCGGGGAAGGGGACATGGCTACACCTTC. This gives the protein CASNPRGRGHGYTF.

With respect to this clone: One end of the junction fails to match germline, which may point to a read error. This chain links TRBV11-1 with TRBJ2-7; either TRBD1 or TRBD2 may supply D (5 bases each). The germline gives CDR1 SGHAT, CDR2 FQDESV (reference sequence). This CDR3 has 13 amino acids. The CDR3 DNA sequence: TGTGTCAGCAGCCGATGGGGGTCCTACGAGCAGTACTTC. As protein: CVSSRWGSYEQYF. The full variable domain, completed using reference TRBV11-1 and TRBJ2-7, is EAEVAQSPRYKITEKSQAVAFWCDPISGHATLYWYRQILGQGPELLVQFQDESVVDDSQLPKDRFSAERLKGVDSTLKIQPAELGDSAMYLCVSSRWGSYEQYFGPGTRLTVT.

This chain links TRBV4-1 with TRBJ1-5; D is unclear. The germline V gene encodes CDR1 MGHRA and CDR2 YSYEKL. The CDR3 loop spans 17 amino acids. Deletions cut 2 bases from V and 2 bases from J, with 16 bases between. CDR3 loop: CASSQTGSPLGNQPQHF. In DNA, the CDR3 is TGCGCCAGCAGCCAAACGGGTTCCCCGTTGGGCAATCAGCCCCAGCATTTT.

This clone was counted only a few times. The CDR3 DNA sequence: TGCAGTGCTCTGGGCCGGGACCAAATGGGGGAGCAGTACTTC. This sequence encodes CSALGRDQMGEQYF. The chain carries TRBV20-1 and TRBJ2-7; the D call may be TRBD1 or TRBD2 (5 bases each). CDR1 is DFQATT, CDR2 SNEGSKA, per germline (reference sequence). This CDR3 spans 14 amino acids. Trimming stripped 5 bases from V and 7 bases from J, with 21 bases between.

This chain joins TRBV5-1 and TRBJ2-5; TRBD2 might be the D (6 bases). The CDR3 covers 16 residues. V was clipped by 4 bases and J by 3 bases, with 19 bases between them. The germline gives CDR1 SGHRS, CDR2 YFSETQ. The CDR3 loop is CASSGNSGTPEETQYF. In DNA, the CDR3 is TGCGCCAGCAGCGGAAACTCCGGGACTCCGGAAGAGACCCAGTACTTC.

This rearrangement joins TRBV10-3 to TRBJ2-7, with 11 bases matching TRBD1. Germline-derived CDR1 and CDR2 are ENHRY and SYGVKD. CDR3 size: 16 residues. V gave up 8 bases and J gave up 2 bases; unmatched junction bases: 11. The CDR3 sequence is CAIQREMGQGAYEQYF. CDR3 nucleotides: TGTGCCATCCAGAGGGAAATGGGACAGGGGGCCTACGAGCAGTACTTC.

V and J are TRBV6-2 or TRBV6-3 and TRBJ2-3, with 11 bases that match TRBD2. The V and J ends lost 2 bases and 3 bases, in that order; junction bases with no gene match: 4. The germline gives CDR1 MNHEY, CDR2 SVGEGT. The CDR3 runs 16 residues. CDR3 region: CASSYTLAGVTDTQYF. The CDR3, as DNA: TGTGCCAGCAGTTACACACTAGCGGGAGTTACAGATACGCAGTATTTT.

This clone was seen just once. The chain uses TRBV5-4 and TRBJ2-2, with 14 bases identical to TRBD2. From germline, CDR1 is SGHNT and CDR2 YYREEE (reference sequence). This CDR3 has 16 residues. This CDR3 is CVARLAGGPVDGELFF. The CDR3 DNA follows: TGTGTCGCGAGACTAGCGGGAGGGCCAGTCGACGGGGAGCTGTTTTTT. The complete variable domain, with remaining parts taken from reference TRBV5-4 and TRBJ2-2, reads ETGVTQSPTHLIKTRGQQVTLRCSSQSGHNTVSWYQQALGQGPQFIFQYYREEENGRGNFPPRFSGLQFPNYSSELNVNALELDDSALYLCVARLAGGPVDGELFFGEGSRLTVL.

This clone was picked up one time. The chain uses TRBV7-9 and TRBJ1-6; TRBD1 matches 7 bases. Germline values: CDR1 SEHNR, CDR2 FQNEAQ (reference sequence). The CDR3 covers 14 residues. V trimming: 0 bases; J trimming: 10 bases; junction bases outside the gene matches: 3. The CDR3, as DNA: TGTGCCAGCAGCTTAGCGGCCAGGGGGTCACCCCTCCACTTT. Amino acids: CASSLAARGSPLHF.

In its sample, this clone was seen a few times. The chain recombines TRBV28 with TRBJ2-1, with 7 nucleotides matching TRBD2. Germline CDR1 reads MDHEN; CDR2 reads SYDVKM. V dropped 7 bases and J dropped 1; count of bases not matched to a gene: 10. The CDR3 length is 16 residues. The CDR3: CASTPGVAGSYNEQFF. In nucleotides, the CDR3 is TGTGCCAGCACCCCGGGGGTAGCGGGTTCCTACAATGAGCAGTTCTTC.

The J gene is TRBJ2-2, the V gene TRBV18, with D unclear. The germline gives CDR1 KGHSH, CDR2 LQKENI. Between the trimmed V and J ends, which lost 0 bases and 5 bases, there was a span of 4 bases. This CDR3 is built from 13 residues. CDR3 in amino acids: CASSPPRTGELFF. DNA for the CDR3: TGTGCCAGCTCACCACCGCGTACCGGGGAGCTGTTTTTT.